The clone carrying this T cell receptor (beta chain) was seen only a few times. Its antigen is unidentified. Use of 60 Vbeta and 13 Jbeta primers characterized the PCR. Clones were sequenced by immunoSEQ multiplex PCR, and TCRdb holds only the in-frame ones, with some missing. The sample carries 96,000 or so clones, 65% to 80% recorded once. This specimen belongs to a study of cytomegalovirus exposure and HLA in healthy donors. Overall study findings and caveats: Some TCR beta chains (roughly 150 of them) were listed as cytomegalovirus-associated. Later analysis identified several of the most significant clusters that appeared linked to common viral pathogens. In presence/absence analyses, roughly uniform sequencing depth across donors was assumed. HLA-A and HLA-B allele assignments for most subjects were reportedly predicted accurately using TCR beta sequences.

Sequences were obtained from PBMCs. The TCR was taken from a woman between 65 and 79 years old in good health and CMV-seropositive.

The CDR3 spells CASSLTGIYGYTF. The CDR3 DNA sequence: TGCGCCAGCAGCTTGACAGGGATCTATGGCTACACCTTC. The chain combines TRBV5-1 with TRBJ1-2; a weak D match, TRBD1 (6 bases). The V gene's germline CDR1 is SGHRS and CDR2 YFSETQ. This CDR3 is built from 13 residues. V was cut by 1 base and J by 4 bases, with 8 bases left in between.